The following is a T cell receptor (beta chain) sequence with its context. Its antigen is currently unknown. The data stem from a study of cytomegalovirus exposure and HLA in healthy donors. Turning to the study itself: Approximately 80 million unique TCRs, all from HLA-typed donors, were included in an early release of the data. Study results and limitations: The authors excluded some V segments, including TRBV6-2 and TRBV6-3, as indistinguishable. It was reported that the classifier diagnosed cytomegalovirus status with high specificity and sensitivity in both the original and validation cohorts. When a later analysis compared HLA-associated TCR beta chains with equally common others, the HLA-associated chains turned out to be more clonally expanded and to have lower generation probabilities.

This CDR3 has 16 residues. Germline CDR1 SEHNR, CDR2 FQNEAQ (reference sequence). V gave up 0 bases and J gave up 5 bases; unmatched junction bases: 7. With 60 Vbeta and 13 Jbeta primers, the PCR was carried out. Only in-frame clones appear in the TCRdb table, and some are missing; sequencing was by immunoSEQ multiplex PCR. The sample lists 150,000 to 200,000 clones; approximately 70% were seen once. The source material was PBMCs. V and J are TRBV7-9 and TRBJ1-5; 7 nucleotides line up with TRBD1. The source of this sequence is a man aged 35-49 years in good health and CMV-seropositive. In DNA, the CDR3 is TGTGCCAGCAGCTTAGCGCTAGGAGGGGGCGATCAGCCCCAGCATTTT. This gives the protein CASSLALGGGDQPQHF.